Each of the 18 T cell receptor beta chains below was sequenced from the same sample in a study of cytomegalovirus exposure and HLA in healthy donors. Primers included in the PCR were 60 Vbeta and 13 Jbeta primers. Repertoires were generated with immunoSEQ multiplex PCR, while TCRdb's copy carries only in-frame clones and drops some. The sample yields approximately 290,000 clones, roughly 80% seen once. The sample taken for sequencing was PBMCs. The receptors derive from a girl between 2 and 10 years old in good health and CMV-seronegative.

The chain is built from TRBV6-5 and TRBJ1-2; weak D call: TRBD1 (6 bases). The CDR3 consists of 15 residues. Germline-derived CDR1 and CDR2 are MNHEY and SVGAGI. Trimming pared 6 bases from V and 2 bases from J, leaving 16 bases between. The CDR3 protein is CASRPLGGGNYGYTF. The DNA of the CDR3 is TGTGCCAGCAGACCCCTTGGGGGCGGGAACTATGGCTACACCTTC.

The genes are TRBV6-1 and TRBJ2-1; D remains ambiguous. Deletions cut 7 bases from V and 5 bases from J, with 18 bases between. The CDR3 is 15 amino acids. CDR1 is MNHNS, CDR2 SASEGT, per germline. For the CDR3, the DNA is TGTGCCAGCAAACATAGCCGCCTATCGAACAATGAGCAGTTCTTC. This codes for CASKHSRLSNNEQFF.

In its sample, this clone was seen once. The CDR3 loop reads CASSLSGRNIQYF. The CDR3 nucleotides read TGTGCCAGCAGTTTGAGCGGGAGGAACATTCAGTACTTC. V usage is TRBV6-5 and J usage is TRBJ2-4; 9 bases fit TRBD2. Germline loops: CDR1 MNHEY, CDR2 SVGAGI. Trimming cost V 4 bases and J 7 bases; bases outside gene matches: 2. The CDR3 consists of 13 residues.

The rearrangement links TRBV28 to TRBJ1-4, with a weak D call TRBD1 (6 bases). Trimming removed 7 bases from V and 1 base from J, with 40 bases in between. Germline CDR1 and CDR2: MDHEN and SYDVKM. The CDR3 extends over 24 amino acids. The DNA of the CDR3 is TGTGCCAGCACGGAATACAAGTGGTGGAACAGGGAACTCTCCAGCGACCAAACTAATGAAAAACTGTTTTTT. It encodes CASTEYKWWNRELSSDQTNEKLFF.

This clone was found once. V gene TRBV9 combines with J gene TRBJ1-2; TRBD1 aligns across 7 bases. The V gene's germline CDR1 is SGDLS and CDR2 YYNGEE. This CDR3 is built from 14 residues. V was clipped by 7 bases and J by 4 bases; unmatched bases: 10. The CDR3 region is CASGLSGGFYGYTF. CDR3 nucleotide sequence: TGTGCCAGCGGACTCTCAGGGGGATTCTATGGCTACACCTTC.

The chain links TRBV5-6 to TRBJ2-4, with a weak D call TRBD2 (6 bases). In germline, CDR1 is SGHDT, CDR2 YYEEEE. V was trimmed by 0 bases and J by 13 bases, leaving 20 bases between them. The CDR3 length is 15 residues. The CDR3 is CASSLGGTRTMGQYF. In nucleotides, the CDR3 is TGTGCCAGCAGCTTGGGCGGGACGAGGACGATGGGGCAGTACTTC.

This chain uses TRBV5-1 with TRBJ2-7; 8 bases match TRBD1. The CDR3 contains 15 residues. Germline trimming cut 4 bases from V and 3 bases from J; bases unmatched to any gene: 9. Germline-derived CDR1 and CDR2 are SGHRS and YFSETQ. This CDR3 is CASSDYGTGFYEQYF. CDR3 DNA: TGCGCCAGCAGCGATTACGGGACAGGCTTCTACGAGCAGTACTTC. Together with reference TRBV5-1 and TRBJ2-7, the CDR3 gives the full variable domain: KAGVTQTPRYLIKTRGQQVTLSCSPISGHRSVSWYQQTPGQGLQFLFEYFSETQRNKGNFPGRFSGRQFSNSRSEMNVSTLELGDSALYLCASSDYGTGFYEQYFGPGTRLTVT.

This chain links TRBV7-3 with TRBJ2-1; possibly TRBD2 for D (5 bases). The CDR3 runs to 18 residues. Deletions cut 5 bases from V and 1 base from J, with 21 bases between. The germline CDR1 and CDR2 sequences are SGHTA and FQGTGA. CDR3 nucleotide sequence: TGTGCCAGCAGCCTCAGCGGTTCCGGAGAGGCTTCCTACAATGAGCAGTTCTTC. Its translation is CASSLSGSGEASYNEQFF.

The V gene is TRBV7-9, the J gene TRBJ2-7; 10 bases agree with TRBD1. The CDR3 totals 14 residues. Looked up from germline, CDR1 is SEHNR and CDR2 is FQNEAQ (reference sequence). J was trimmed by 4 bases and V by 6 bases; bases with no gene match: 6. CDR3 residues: CASSPGTGDYEQYF. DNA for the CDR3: TGTGCCAGCAGTCCCGGGACAGGGGATTACGAGCAGTACTTC.

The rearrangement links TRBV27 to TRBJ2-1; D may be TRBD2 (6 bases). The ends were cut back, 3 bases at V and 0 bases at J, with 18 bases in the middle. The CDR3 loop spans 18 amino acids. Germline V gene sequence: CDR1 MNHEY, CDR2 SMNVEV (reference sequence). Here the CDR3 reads CASSLGRPLASSYNEQFF. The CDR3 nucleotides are TGTGCCAGCAGTTTGGGCAGGCCTCTAGCGAGCTCCTACAATGAGCAGTTCTTC.

The CDR3 DNA sequence: TGTGCCAGCAGCTTACTAGGACAGCCCGTAGCCAAAAACATTCAGTACTTC. It specifies CASSLLGQPVAKNIQYF. The rearrangement joins TRBV13 to TRBJ2-4, with D maybe TRBD1 (6 bases). Per germline, CDR1 PRHDT and CDR2 FYEKMQ (reference sequence). The length of the CDR3 is 17 residues. Deletions cut 2 bases from V and 0 bases from J, with 14 bases between.

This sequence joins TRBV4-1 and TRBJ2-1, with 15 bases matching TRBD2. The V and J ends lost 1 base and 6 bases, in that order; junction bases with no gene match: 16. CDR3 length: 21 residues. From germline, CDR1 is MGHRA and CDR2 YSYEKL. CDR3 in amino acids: CASSQVMTHGLAGGMGNEQFF. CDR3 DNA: TGCGCCAGCAGCCAAGTTATGACCCACGGACTAGCGGGGGGGATGGGCAATGAGCAGTTCTTC.

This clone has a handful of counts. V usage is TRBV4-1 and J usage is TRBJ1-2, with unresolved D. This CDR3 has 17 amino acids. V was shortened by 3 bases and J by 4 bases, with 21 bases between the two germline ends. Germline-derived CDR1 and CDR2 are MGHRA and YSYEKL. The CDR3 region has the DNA TGCGCCAGCAGCCATCCCTCAAAAGCTGATAGAGCCTATGGCTACACCTTC. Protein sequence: CASSHPSKADRAYGYTF.

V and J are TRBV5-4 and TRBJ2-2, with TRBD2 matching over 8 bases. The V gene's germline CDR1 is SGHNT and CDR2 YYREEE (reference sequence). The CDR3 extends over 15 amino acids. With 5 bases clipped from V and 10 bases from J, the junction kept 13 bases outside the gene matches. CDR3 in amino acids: CASRTGTSLAEELFF. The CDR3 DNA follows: TGTGCCAGCAGAACCGGGACTAGTTTGGCGGAGGAGCTGTTTTTT.

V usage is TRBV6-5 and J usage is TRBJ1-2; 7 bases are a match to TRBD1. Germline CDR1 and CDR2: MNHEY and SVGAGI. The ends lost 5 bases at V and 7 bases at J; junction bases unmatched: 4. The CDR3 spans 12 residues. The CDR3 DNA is TGTGCCAGCAGTGACAGGGCTGGTGGCTACACCTTC. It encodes CASSDRAGGYTF.

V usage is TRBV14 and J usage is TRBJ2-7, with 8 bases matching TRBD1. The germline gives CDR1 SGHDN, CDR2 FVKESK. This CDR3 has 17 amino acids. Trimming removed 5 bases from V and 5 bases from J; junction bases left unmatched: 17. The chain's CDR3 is CASSLTPPWTGPHEQYF. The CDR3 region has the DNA TGTGCCAGCAGCTTGACCCCCCCGTGGACAGGGCCCCACGAGCAGTACTTC.

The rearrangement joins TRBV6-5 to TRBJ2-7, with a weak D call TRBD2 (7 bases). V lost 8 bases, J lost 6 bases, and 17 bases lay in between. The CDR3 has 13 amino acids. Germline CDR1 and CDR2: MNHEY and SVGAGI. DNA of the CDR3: TGTGCCAGCGGGGGGGGGCGCCCACGCGAGCAGTACTTC. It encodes CASGGGRPREQYF.

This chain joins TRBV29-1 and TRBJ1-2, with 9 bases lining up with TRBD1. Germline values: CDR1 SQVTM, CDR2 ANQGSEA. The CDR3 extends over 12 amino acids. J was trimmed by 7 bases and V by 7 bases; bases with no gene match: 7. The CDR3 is CSAPQGAAGYTF. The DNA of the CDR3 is TGCAGCGCTCCACAGGGGGCCGCTGGCTACACCTTC. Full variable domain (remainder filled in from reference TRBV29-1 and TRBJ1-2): SAVISQKPSRDICQRGTSLTIQCQVDSQVTMMFWYRQQPGQSLTLIATANQGSEATYESGFVIDKFPISRPNLTFSTLTVSNMSPEDSSIYLCSAPQGAAGYTFGSGTRLTVV.